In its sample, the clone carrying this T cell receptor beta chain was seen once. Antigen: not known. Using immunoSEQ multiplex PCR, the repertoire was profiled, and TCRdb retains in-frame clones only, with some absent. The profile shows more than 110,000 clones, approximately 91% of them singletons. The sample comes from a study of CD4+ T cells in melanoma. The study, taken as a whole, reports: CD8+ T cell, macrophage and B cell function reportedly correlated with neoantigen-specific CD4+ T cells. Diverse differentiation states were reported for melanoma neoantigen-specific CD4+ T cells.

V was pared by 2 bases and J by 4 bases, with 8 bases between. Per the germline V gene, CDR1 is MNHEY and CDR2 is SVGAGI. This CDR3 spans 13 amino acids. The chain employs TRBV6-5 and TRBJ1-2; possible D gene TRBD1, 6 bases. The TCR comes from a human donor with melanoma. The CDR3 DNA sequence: TGTGCCAGCAGTTACGACAGGACCTATGGCTACACCTTC. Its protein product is CASSYDRTYGYTF.